What follows are 15 T cell receptor beta chains derived from one specimen sequenced in a study of T cells in Graves' hyperthyroidism and ophthalmopathy. The source material, RNA transcripts, was used to amplify TCR beta CDR3 regions. RT-PCR in the first round (using the HTBI primer set) targeted the TCR CDR3. TCRdb reprocessed the multiplex PCR reads with MiXCR, giving one entry per CDR3 protein. The sample yields more than 350,000 distinct CDR3 sequences, roughly 15% seen once. Sequencing was performed on blood. These receptors were collected from a woman aged 55-70 years with Graves' ophthalmopathy.

The sample holds a few counts of this clonotype. The DNA for the CDR3 is TGCGCCAGCAGCCCTGGACAGGGAAATGGCGAGCAGTACTTC. Amino acids: CASSPGQGNGEQYF. This chain links TRBV5-1 with TRBJ2-7, with 8 bases fitting TRBD1. CDR1 SGHRS and CDR2 YFSETQ come from the germline V gene. V was clipped by 4 bases and J by 6 bases; unmatched bases: 9. The CDR3 contains 14 residues. The full variable domain, in which reference TRBV5-1 and TRBJ2-7 provide the parts outside the CDR3, is KAGVTQTPRYLIKTRGQQVTLSCSPISGHRSVSWYQQTPGQGLQFLFEYFSETQRNKGNFPGRFSGRQFSNSRSEMNVSTLELGDSALYLCASSPGQGNGEQYFGPGTRLTVT.

This clonotype turned up a few times. V and J are TRBV19 and TRBJ2-3; TRBD1 matches 7 bases. CDR1 and CDR2 (germline): LNHDA, SQIVND (reference sequence). The CDR3 spans 15 residues. The J segment lost 2 bases and the V segment lost 1 base, leaving 3 bases of the junction unmatched. The DNA for the CDR3 is TGTGCCAGTAGTATAGGCAGGGGGTACACAGATACGCAGTATTTT. Its translation is CASSIGRGYTDTQYF.

This chain uses TRBV20-1 with TRBJ2-7, with TRBD2 matching 11 bases. This CDR3 region has 14 residues. Per germline, CDR1 DFQATT and CDR2 SNEGSKA (reference sequence). V trimming: 6 bases; J trimming: 7 bases; junction bases outside the gene matches: 11. Here the CDR3 reads CSAGSGRASGEQYF. CDR3 DNA: TGCAGTGCCGGTAGCGGGAGGGCCTCTGGGGAGCAGTACTTC.

This clonotype was picked up a small number of times. This chain uses TRBV5-1 with TRBJ2-5; the D gene is possibly TRBD2 (7 bases). This CDR3 contains 13 residues. The V end was cut by 4 bases, the J end by 4 bases, with 11 bases between. Germline assignment: CDR1 SGHRS and CDR2 YFSETQ. The CDR3 spells CASSGGGGETQYF. As DNA, the CDR3 is TGCGCCAGCAGCGGAGGGGGGGGAGAGACCCAGTACTTC.

This chain joins TRBV30 and TRBJ2-3; D might be TRBD1 (5 bases). Germline CDR1 and CDR2: GTSNPN and SVGIG (reference sequence). The CDR3 totals 11 residues. The V end was cut by 5 bases, the J end by 2 bases, with 5 bases between. The CDR3 is CAWGHTDTQYF. DNA for the CDR3: TGTGCCTGGGGACACACAGATACGCAGTATTTT.

At least ten counts were recorded for this clonotype. The rearrangement joins TRBV12-3 or TRBV12-4 to TRBJ2-1; 7 bases match TRBD1. Trimming cost V 5 bases and J 6 bases; bases outside gene matches: 7. The CDR3 is 14 amino acids. DNA for the CDR3: TGTGCCAGCAGTATGACAGGGTTTCTCAATGAGCAGTTCTTC. Encoded protein: CASSMTGFLNEQFF.

The chain carries TRBV20-1 and TRBJ2-6, with TRBD1 identical over 10 bases. The CDR3 totals 18 residues. Per germline, CDR1 DFQATT and CDR2 SNEGSKA (reference sequence). V lost 1 base and J lost 0; bases outside the gene matches: 6. The CDR3 loop is CSARATTGGLSGANVLTF. CDR3 sequence (DNA): TGCAGTGCTAGAGCAACGACAGGGGGCCTCTCTGGGGCCAACGTCCTGACTTTC.

Comments on this clonotype: The junction does not match germline at one end; this may be a read error. V and J are TRBV7-9 and TRBJ1-5; D is possibly TRBD1 (5 bases). The CDR3 has 12 residues. Germline CDR1 reads SEHNR; CDR2 reads FQNEAQ (reference sequence). This CDR3 is CSSSLRGQPQHF. In DNA form, the CDR3 reads TGTTCCAGCAGCTTAAGGGGTCAGCCCCAGCATTTT.

The V and J genes are TRBV20-1 and TRBJ1-4; D possibly corresponds to TRBD1 (6 bases). Trimming took 0 bases from V and 4 from J, leaving 12 bases between them. Germline V CDR1 and CDR2: DFQATT, SNEGSKA (reference sequence). The CDR3 loop spans 15 amino acids. The CDR3 spells CSARDPGAGNEKLFF. In DNA, the CDR3 is TGCAGTGCTAGAGATCCAGGGGCCGGTAATGAAAAACTGTTTTTT.

This clonotype occurred a few times. The chain links TRBV12-3 or TRBV12-4 to TRBJ1-3; D remains ambiguous. V shed 7 bases and J shed 4 bases, with 8 bases lying between them. The CDR3 loop spans 12 amino acids. This CDR3 is CASTRGGNTIYF. CDR3 nucleotide sequence: TGTGCCAGCACCAGAGGGGGAAACACCATATATTTT.

This clonotype was counted between two and nine times. The rearrangement uses TRBV10-1 and TRBJ2-2; either TRBD1 or TRBD2 may supply D (5 bases each). V was shortened by 6 bases and J by 1 base, with 18 bases between the two germline ends. From germline, CDR1 is WNHNN and CDR2 SYGVQD (reference sequence). The CDR3 is 17 residues long. DNA for the CDR3: TGCGCCAGCAGCCGAGCTCGGGGCGGGCTGAACACCGGGGAGCTGTTTTTT. Encoded protein: CASSRARGGLNTGELFF.

Ten or more counts support this clonotype. The V gene is TRBV18, the J gene TRBJ1-3; D call uncertain. CDR1 is KGHSH, CDR2 LQKENI, per germline. The CDR3 runs to 14 residues. With 2 bases removed from V and 0 bases from J, the gap between germline ends came to 5 bases. CDR3 sequence reads: CASSPKDSGNTIYF. The CDR3 DNA sequence: TGTGCCAGCTCACCAAAGGACTCTGGAAACACCATATATTTT.

This clonotype was observed at least ten times. The chain joins TRBV7-9 to TRBJ2-1; no definite D call. V was trimmed by 2 bases and J by 6 bases, leaving 14 bases between them. This CDR3 is 15 amino acids long. Germline CDR1 reads SEHNR; CDR2 reads FQNEAQ (reference sequence). The CDR3 sequence: CASSLSVVGLNEQFF. In nucleotides, the CDR3 is TGTGCCAGCAGCTTATCGGTGGTGGGCCTCAATGAGCAGTTCTTC.

The V and J genes are TRBV2 and TRBJ2-7; D perhaps matches TRBD2 (5 bases). Germline CDR1 and CDR2: SNHLY and FYNNEI. The CDR3 is 14 residues long. Trimming removed 8 bases at V and 6 bases at J, with 20 bases between. The chain's CDR3 is CASETGSQRAEQYF. CDR3 DNA sequence: TGTGCCAGCGAAACGGGATCCCAACGGGCCGAGCAGTACTTC.

The chain links TRBV19 to TRBJ2-3; possible D gene TRBD1, 5 bases. Looked up from germline, CDR1 is LNHDA and CDR2 is SQIVND (reference sequence). Trimming stripped 2 bases from V and 2 bases from J, with 11 bases between. The CDR3 is 15 amino acids. The chain's CDR3 is CASSIKGRDTDTQYF. CDR3 bases: TGTGCCAGTAGTATAAAAGGCAGGGACACAGATACGCAGTATTTT. Looking up the rest from reference TRBV19 and TRBJ2-3 gives the full variable domain: DGGITQSPKYLFRKEGQNVTLSCEQNLNHDAMYWYRQDPGQGLRLIYYSQIVNDFQKGDIAEGYSVSREKKESFPLTVTSAQKNPTAFYLCASSIKGRDTDTQYFGPGTRLTVL.